These 10 T cell receptor beta chains were sequenced from one sample in a study of T cells after yellow fever vaccination. MiXCR was run by TCRdb on the 5' RACE reads, yielding one entry per CDR3 protein. The sample carries about 510,000 distinct CDR3 sequences, just over 20% recorded once. Sequencing used PBMCs, obtained about 21 days after the first yellow fever vaccination. Receptors originate from a man between 18 and 35 years old who received the YFV17D yellow fever vaccine.

This chain links TRBV7-9 with TRBJ2-7; a weak D match, TRBD2 (5 bases). V lost 2 bases and J lost 3, with 14 bases in between. CDR1 is SEHNR and CDR2 is FQNEAQ in the germline V gene (reference sequence). The CDR3 loop spans 15 amino acids. CDR3 nucleotides: TGTGCCAGCAGCTTAAGAGGGAAGGCCCGCTACGAGCAGTACTTC. This encodes CASSLRGKARYEQYF.

The chain employs TRBV4-3 and TRBJ1-6; D is undetermined. This CDR3 region has 13 residues. Trimming cost V 0 bases and J 7 bases, with 4 bases left between them. Germline V lookup: CDR1 LGHNA, CDR2 YSLEER. In DNA form, the CDR3 reads TGCGCCAGCAGCCAAGATCCCAATTCACCCCTCCACTTT. It translates to CASSQDPNSPLHF.

This clonotype was counted between two and nine times. The chain employs TRBV3-1 and TRBJ1-4; no reliable D call. From germline, CDR1 is LGHDT and CDR2 YNNKEL (reference sequence). This CDR3 spans 13 amino acids. With 4 bases removed from V and 10 bases from J, the gap between germline ends came to 13 bases. In DNA, the CDR3 is TGTGCCAGCAGCCCTCCAGGTATCGGAAAACTGTTTTTT. Encoded protein: CASSPPGIGKLFF.

The J gene is TRBJ2-4, the V gene TRBV24-1; D may be TRBD1 (5 bases). Germline V lookup: CDR1 KGHDR, CDR2 SFDVKD. The germline V and J ends were trimmed by 2 bases and 6 bases, with 16 bases remaining between them. The CDR3 covers 16 residues. The DNA for the CDR3 is TGTGCCACCAGTGATTCGCTCAGGGCCGGCGGAAACATTCAGTACTTC. Encoded protein: CATSDSLRAGGNIQYF.

In its sample, this clonotype was seen a few times. CDR3 residues: CASPPGLAGGQETQYF. CDR3 sequence (DNA): TGTGCCAGTCCCCCGGGACTAGCGGGGGGGCAAGAGACCCAGTACTTC. J is TRBJ2-5 and V is TRBV7-2; 16 nucleotides match TRBD2. Germline CDR1 reads SGHTA; CDR2 reads FQGNSA. This CDR3 comprises 16 residues. The ends lost 9 bases at V and 2 bases at J; junction bases unmatched: 6.

This clonotype showed up just a few times. The rearrangement joins TRBV24-1 to TRBJ1-2; possible D gene TRBD1, 6 bases. CDR1 and CDR2 (germline): KGHDR, SFDVKD. V lost 3 bases, J lost 1 base, and 14 bases lay in between. This CDR3 comprises 16 residues. CDR3 loop: CATSDGSTGINYGYTF. The CDR3 nucleotides are TGTGCCACCAGTGATGGTTCGACAGGAATTAACTATGGCTACACCTTC.

This clonotype was seen a few times. The V call is TRBV29-1, the J call TRBJ1-2, with D tentatively TRBD1 (5 bases). CDR1 and CDR2 from the germline V gene are SQVTM and ANQGSEA. This CDR3 is built from 14 residues. V was pared by 4 bases and J by 4 bases, with 16 bases between. The CDR3 nucleotides are TGCAGCGTTGCATATCAGGGATCAGGCTATGGCTACACCTTC. Protein sequence: CSVAYQGSGYGYTF.

The chain is built from TRBV10-3 and TRBJ1-2; D unclear. With 7 bases removed from V and 4 bases from J, the gap between germline ends came to 13 bases. This CDR3 region has 13 residues. Per germline, CDR1 ENHRY and CDR2 SYGVKD. This CDR3 is CAITVEGGYGYTF. CDR3 nucleotides: TGTGCCATCACTGTAGAGGGTGGCTATGGCTACACCTTC.

This clonotype was seen a handful of times. This chain connects TRBV4-3 to TRBJ2-5; no clear D gene. The V and J ends lost 0 bases and 4 bases respectively, with 12 bases between them. Germline assignment: CDR1 LGHNA and CDR2 YSLEER. The CDR3 loop spans 15 amino acids. The CDR3 spells CASSQEPIGLETQYF. The CDR3 bases are TGCGCCAGCAGCCAAGAGCCCATCGGGCTAGAGACCCAGTACTTC.

This chain joins TRBV5-8 and TRBJ2-1; D not certain. The CDR3 length is 16 residues. Germline V gene lookup returns CDR1 SGHTS and CDR2 YDEGEE. V was cut by 1 base and J by 3 bases, with 14 bases left in between. In DNA, the CDR3 is TGTGCCAGCAGCTTGTTTTCCGGGCGCGTCTACAATGAGCAGTTCTTC. Translating it yields CASSLFSGRVYNEQFF.